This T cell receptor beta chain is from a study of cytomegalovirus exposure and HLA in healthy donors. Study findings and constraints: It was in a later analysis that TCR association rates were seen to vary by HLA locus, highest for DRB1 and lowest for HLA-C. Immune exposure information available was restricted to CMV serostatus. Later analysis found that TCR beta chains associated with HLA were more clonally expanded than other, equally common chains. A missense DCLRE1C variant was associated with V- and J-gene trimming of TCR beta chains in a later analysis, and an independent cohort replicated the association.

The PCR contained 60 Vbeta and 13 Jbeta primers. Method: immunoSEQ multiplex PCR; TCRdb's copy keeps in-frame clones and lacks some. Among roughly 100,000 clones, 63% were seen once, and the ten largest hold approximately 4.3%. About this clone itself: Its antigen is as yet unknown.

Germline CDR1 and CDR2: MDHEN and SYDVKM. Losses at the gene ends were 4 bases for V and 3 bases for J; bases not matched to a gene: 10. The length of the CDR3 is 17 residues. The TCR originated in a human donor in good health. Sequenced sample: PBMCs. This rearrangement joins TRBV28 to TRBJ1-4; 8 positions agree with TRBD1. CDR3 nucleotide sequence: TGTGCCAGCAGTTCGATCGTGACAGGGGTTTCTAATGAAAAACTGTTTTTT. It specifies CASSSIVTGVSNEKLFF.